Listed below are T cell receptor beta chains from one sample, sequenced in a study of cytomegalovirus exposure and HLA in healthy donors. Measured with immunoSEQ multiplex PCR; TCRdb has only the in-frame clones, and not every one. The sample lists 200,000 to 250,000 clones; about 72% were seen once. Sequenced material: PBMCs. Source of these receptors: a male donor in good health and CMV-seronegative. Each CDR3 is given with its conserved first and last residue. D genes are given only for firm matches. The listing skips clone size in some rows; elsewhere it reads once, few, many or a size class.

.,TRBV9,TRBJ2-5,.,CASSVVSGGAGTQYF,TGTGCCAGCAGCGTAGTTTCTGGGGGCGCAGGGACCCAGTACTTC
few,TRBV7-8,TRBJ2-7,.,CASGPRGGYEQYF,TGTGCCAGCGGCCCGAGGGGGGGCTACGAGCAGTACTTC
few,TRBV5-6,TRBJ1-5,TRBD1,CASSLSETGLGREPQHF,TGTGCCAGCAGCTTAAGTGAGACAGGGTTGGGGAGAGAGCCCCAGCATTTT
.,TRBV7-9,TRBJ2-1,.,CASSLFQRGNEQFF,TGTGCCAGCAGCTTATTCCAACGGGGCAATGAGCAGTTCTTC
.,TRBV2,TRBJ2-4,.,CASGRRDGGNIQYF,TGTGCCAGCGGCCGTAGGGACGGGGGAAACATTCAGTACTTC
once,TRBV10-1,TRBJ1-1,.,CASSENGYGVAFF,TGCGCCAGCAGTGAGAACGGATACGGGGTAGCTTTCTTT
.,TRBV9,TRBJ1-5,.,CASSVEDRDSKNSNQPQHF,TGTGCCAGCAGCGTAGAGGACCGTGACAGCAAAAATAGCAATCAGCCCCAGCATTTT
once,TRBV14,TRBJ2-7,.,CASSQGTRSYEQYF,TGTGCCAGCAGCCAGGGTACCAGGTCCTACGAGCAGTACTTC
.,TRBV11-3,TRBJ1-5,.,CASSLVPSFVSSNQPQHF,TGTGCCAGCAGCTTAGTACCCTCTTTTGTGAGTAGCAATCAGCCCCAGCATTTT
.,TRBV27,TRBJ2-7,TRBD1,CASSFHGQGAPYEQYF,TGCGCCAGCAGTTTCCACGGACAGGGGGCACCTTACGAGCAGTACTTC
.,TRBV29-1,TRBJ2-7,TRBD1,CSVDDTGTGEPYEQYF,TGCAGCGTTGACGATACCGGGACAGGTGAGCCCTACGAGCAGTACTTC
.,TRBV2,TRBJ1-3,.,CASRRNRANSGNTIYF,TGTGCCAGCAGGCGAAACAGGGCGAACTCTGGAAACACCATATATTTT
.,TRBV6-1,TRBJ2-7,.,CASSEAGPSYEQYF,TGTGCCAGCAGTGAAGCGGGCCCCTCCTACGAGCAGTACTTC
few,TRBV4-1,TRBJ2-7,TRBD1,CASSQMGDRVDYEQYF,TGCGCCAGCAGCCAAATGGGGGACAGGGTAGACTACGAGCAGTACTTC
few,TRBV14,TRBJ2-5,.,CASSHGETQYF,TGTGCCAGCAGCCATGGCGAGACCCAGTACTTC
.,TRBV11-2,TRBJ2-5,.,CASSAAGLEETQYF,TGTGCCAGCAGCGCGGCGGGGCTAGAAGAGACCCAGTACTTC
.,TRBV19,TRBJ1-2,TRBD1,CASSSPPGQHYGYTF,TGTGCCAGTAGTTCGCCACCGGGACAGCACTATGGCTACACCTTC
.,TRBV28,TRBJ1-6,.,CASAGESNNSPLHF,TGTGCCTCCGCCGGGGAGTCCAATAATTCACCCCTCCACTTT
.,TRBV7-2,TRBJ1-5,TRBD1,CASSLVILGQGGSQPQHF,TGTGCCAGCAGCTTAGTAATTCTCGGGCAGGGGGGATCTCAGCCCCAGCATTTT
.,TRBV19,TRBJ1-2,.,CASTYPPGYGYTF,TGTGCCAGTACCTACCCCCCCGGGTATGGCTACACCTTC
.,TRBV5-6,TRBJ2-7,.,CASSLEENYEQYF,TGTGCCAGCAGCTTGGAAGAAAATTACGAGCAGTACTTC
.,TRBV29-1,TRBJ2-7,.,CSVGNRASYEQYF,TGCAGCGTTGGAAACAGGGCATCCTACGAGCAGTACTTC
.,TRBV11-2,TRBJ1-1,.,CASSLMSRTTNTEAFF,TGTGCCAGCAGCTTAATGAGCAGGACAACAAACACTGAAGCTTTCTTT
once,TRBV5-1,TRBJ2-7,TRBD2,CASSLRLAGGPPSYEQYF,TGCGCCAGCAGCTTGCGACTAGCGGGAGGGCCCCCCTCCTACGAGCAGTACTTC
once,TRBV5-1,TRBJ2-2,.,CASSLVSGVNTGELFF,TGCGCCAGCAGCTTGGTATCCGGGGTCAACACCGGGGAGCTGTTTTTT
.,TRBV28,TRBJ1-5,TRBD1,CASSFQGASNQPQHF,TGTGCCAGCAGTTTCCAGGGGGCTAGCAATCAGCCCCAGCATTTT
.,TRBV7-9,TRBJ1-1,.,CASSLDGTSGPEAFF,TGTGCCAGCAGCTTAGACGGGACAAGTGGCCCTGAAGCTTTCTTT
few,TRBV7-3,TRBJ1-1,TRBD1,CASSLGSTGGGTEAFF,TGTGCCAGCAGCTTAGGGTCCACAGGGGGAGGCACTGAAGCTTTCTTT